This entry concerns a single T cell receptor (beta chain). Arm-PCR with iRepertoire HTBI primers amplified the CDR3 regions for these TCR beta libraries. MiXCR was run by TCRdb on the multiplex PCR reads, yielding one entry per CDR3 protein. Of about 360,000 distinct CDR3 sequences in the sample, around 15% were seen once. This record comes from a study of regulatory T cells in long-lasting Graves disease. This CDR3 contains 14 residues. Losses at the gene ends were 4 bases for V and 5 bases for J; bases not matched to a gene: 6. Germline lookup yields CDR1 LNHDA and CDR2 SQIVND (reference sequence). The time point denotes: newly diagnosed GD, antithyroid drugs for less than 3 months. The TCR library used RNA extracted from PBMCs. These data were also reused for a study on T cells in Graves' hyperthyroidism and ophthalmopathy.

The chain has TRBV19 and TRBJ2-7, with 9 bases matching TRBD1. The specimen was peripheral blood mononuclear cells (PBMCs), collected at new diagnosis, from a patient treated with antithyroid drugs. The origin of this receptor is a young woman with Graves disease. The CDR3: CASSSRDRAHEQYF. CDR3 in DNA: TGTGCCAGTAGTAGCCGGGACAGGGCCCACGAGCAGTACTTC. Drawing the rest from reference TRBV19 and TRBJ2-7, the complete variable domain is DGGITQSPKYLFRKEGQNVTLSCEQNLNHDAMYWYRQDPGQGLRLIYYSQIVNDFQKGDIAEGYSVSREKKESFPLTVTSAQKNPTAFYLCASSSRDRAHEQYFGPGTRLTVT.